A single sample is the source of the 2 T cell receptor beta chains below, sequenced in a study of cytomegalovirus exposure and HLA in healthy donors. PCR used 60 Vbeta primers and 13 Jbeta primers. Measured with immunoSEQ multiplex PCR; TCRdb has only the in-frame clones, and not every one. This table has some 200,000 clones, around 80% appearing once. The sequenced sample consisted of PBMCs. All receptors derive from a woman aged 55-69 years in good health and CMV-seropositive.

The CDR3 DNA sequence: TGTGCCAGCAGTTCTCCAGGGTTATATCAGCCCCAGCATTTT. Translating gives CASSSPGLYQPQHF. The genes are TRBV28 and TRBJ1-5; D might be TRBD1 (5 bases). V was pared by 4 bases and J by 5 bases, with 12 bases between. The CDR3 totals 14 residues. In germline, CDR1 is MDHEN, CDR2 SYDVKM.

The chain's CDR3 is CASSLATGGDEQFF. The CDR3 nucleotides are TGTGCCAGCAGCTTGGCAACAGGTGGAGATGAGCAGTTCTTC. The genes are TRBV5-4 and TRBJ2-1; D perhaps matches TRBD1 (5 bases). Germline V gene data show CDR1 as SGHNT and CDR2 as YYREEE (reference sequence). Trimming stripped 0 bases from V and 8 bases from J, with 12 bases between. This CDR3 is built from 14 residues.